One sample yielded the 6 T cell receptor beta chains listed below, sequenced in a study of T cells in tumors after PD-1 blockade (dated by TCRdb to 2018 to 2020). The sample's time point label, decoded: before anti-PD-1 therapy. Library construction relied on the immunoSEQ multiplex PCR assay. TCRdb holds this immuneACCESS table with in-frame rearrangements only. Some clones are missing; in checked studies, unresolved V genes explain under half, and the rest has no known cause. The sample table lists fewer than 2,000 clones, less than 75% of them with a count of one. The ten largest clonotypes hold roughly 42% of the sample. The input for sequencing was tumor tissue, taken before anti-PD-1 treatment. These receptors were obtained from a human donor with cutaneous squamous cell carcinoma.

V is TRBV19 and J is TRBJ2-2, with 7 bases matching TRBD2. CDR3 length: 12 amino acids. V lost 10 bases and J lost 7; bases outside the gene matches: 6. Per the germline V gene, CDR1 is LNHDA and CDR2 is SQIVND (reference sequence). The CDR3 loop is CATTGGIGELFF. Here the CDR3 DNA reads TGTGCCACCACGGGGGGAATCGGGGAGCTGTTTTTT.

V gene TRBV5-5 combines with J gene TRBJ2-5; the match to TRBD2 covers 12 bases. V lost 5 bases, J lost 2 bases, and 4 bases stayed unmatched. The germline CDR1 and CDR2 sequences are SGHKS and YYEKEE (reference sequence). The CDR3 extends over 15 amino acids. In DNA, the CDR3 is TGTGCCAGCAGACCAGGACTAGCGGGGCAAGAGACCCAGTACTTC. This gives the protein CASRPGLAGQETQYF.

CDR3 sequence reads: CASNPGTDYGYTF. CDR3 nucleotides: TGTGCCAGCAACCCGGGGACAGACTATGGCTACACCTTC. The chain employs TRBV12-3 or TRBV12-4 and TRBJ1-2, with 7 bases that match TRBD1. The length of the CDR3 is 13 residues. J was trimmed by 3 bases and V by 7 bases; bases with no gene match: 5.

The V gene is TRBV30, the J gene TRBJ2-5; no definite D call. Germline CDR1 and CDR2: GTSNPN and SVGIG (reference sequence). V was shortened by 1 base and J by 4 bases, with 4 bases between the two germline ends. This CDR3 has 11 amino acids. CDR3 protein: CAWSGRETQYF. The CDR3 DNA is TGTGCCTGGAGTGGAAGAGAGACCCAGTACTTC.

The table lists this clone with a few counts. The rearrangement links TRBV11-1 to TRBJ1-6; maybe TRBD1 (5 bases). The length of the CDR3 is 16 residues. Trimming removed 0 bases at V and 7 bases at J, with 13 bases between. The germline V gene has CDR1 SGHAT and CDR2 FQDESV (reference sequence). The CDR3 nucleotides read TGTGCCAGCAGCTTAGCGCTCGACAGCCCAAATTCACCCCTCCACTTT. Protein sequence: CASSLALDSPNSPLHF.

This clone has a handful of counts. V is TRBV29-1 and J is TRBJ2-1; 8 bases map to TRBD2. V dropped 1 base and J dropped 8; count of bases not matched to a gene: 7. From germline, CDR1 is SQVTM and CDR2 ANQGSEA. The CDR3 sequence is 14 residues long. This chain's CDR3 is CSVEGGRGGDEQFF. As DNA, the CDR3 is TGCAGCGTTGAAGGGGGTCGGGGGGGGGATGAGCAGTTCTTC.